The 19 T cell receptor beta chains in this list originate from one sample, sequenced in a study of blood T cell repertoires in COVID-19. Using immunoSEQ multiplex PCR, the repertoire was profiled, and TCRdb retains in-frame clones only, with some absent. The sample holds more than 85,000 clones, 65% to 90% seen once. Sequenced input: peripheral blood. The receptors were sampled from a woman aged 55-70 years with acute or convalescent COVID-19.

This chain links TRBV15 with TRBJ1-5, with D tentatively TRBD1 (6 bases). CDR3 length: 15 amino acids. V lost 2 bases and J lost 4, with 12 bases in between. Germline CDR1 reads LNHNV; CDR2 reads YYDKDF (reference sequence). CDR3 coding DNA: TGTGCCACCAGCAGACGACTGGACAGTAATCAGCCCCAGCATTTT. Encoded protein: CATSRRLDSNQPQHF.

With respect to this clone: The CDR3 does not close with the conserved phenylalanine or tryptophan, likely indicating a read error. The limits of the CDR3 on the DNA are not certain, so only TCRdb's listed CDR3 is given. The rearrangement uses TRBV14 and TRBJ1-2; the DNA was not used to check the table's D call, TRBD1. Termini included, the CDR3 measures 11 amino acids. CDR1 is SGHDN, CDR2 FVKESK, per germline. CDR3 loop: CASSQELGGPV.

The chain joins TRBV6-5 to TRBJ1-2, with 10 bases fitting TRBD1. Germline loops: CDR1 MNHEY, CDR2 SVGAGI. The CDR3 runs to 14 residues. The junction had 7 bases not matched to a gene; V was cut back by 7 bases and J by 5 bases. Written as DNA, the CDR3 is TGTGCCAGCACCATCCCGGGACAGGGGTATGGCTACACCTTC. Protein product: CASTIPGQGYGYTF.

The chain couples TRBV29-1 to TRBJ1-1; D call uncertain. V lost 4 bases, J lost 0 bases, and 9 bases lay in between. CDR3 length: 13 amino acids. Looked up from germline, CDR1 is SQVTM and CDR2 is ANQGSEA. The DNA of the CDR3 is TGCAGCGTTGCCCCGACAATGAACACTGAAGCTTTCTTT. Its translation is CSVAPTMNTEAFF. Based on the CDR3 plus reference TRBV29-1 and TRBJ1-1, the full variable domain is SAVISQKPSRDICQRGTSLTIQCQVDSQVTMMFWYRQQPGQSLTLIATANQGSEATYESGFVIDKFPISRPNLTFSTLTVSNMSPEDSSIYLCSVAPTMNTEAFFGQGTRLTVV.

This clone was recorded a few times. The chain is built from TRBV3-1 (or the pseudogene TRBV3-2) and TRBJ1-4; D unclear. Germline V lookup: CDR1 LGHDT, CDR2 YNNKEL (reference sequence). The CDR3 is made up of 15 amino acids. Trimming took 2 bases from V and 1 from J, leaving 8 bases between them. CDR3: CASSQPRGTNEKLFF. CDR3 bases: TGTGCCAGCAGCCAACCGCGGGGAACTAATGAAAAACTGTTTTTT.

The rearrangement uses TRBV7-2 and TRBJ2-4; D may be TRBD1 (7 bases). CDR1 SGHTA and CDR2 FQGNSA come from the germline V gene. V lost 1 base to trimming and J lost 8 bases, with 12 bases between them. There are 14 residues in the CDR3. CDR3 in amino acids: CASSLGRGEHIQYF. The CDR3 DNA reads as TGTGCCAGCAGCTTAGGCAGGGGGGAGCACATTCAGTACTTC.

The CDR3: CASSEGPSYEQYF. DNA for the CDR3: TGTGCCAGCAGTGAAGGGCCCTCCTACGAGCAGTACTTC. This chain connects TRBV6-1 to TRBJ2-7; D call uncertain. This CDR3 has 13 amino acids. Looked up from germline, CDR1 is MNHNS and CDR2 is SASEGT. Trimming removed 1 base at V and 0 bases at J, with 4 bases between.

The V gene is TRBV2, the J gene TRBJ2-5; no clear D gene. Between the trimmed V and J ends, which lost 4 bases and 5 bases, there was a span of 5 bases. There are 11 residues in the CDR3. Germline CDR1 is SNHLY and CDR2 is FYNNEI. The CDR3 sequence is CASSVSETQYF. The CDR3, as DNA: TGTGCCAGCAGTGTTAGTGAGACCCAGTACTTC. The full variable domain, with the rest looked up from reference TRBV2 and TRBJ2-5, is EPEVTQTPSHQVTQMGQEVILRCVPISNHLYFYWYRQILGQKVEFLVSFYNNEISEKSEIFDDQFSVERPDGSNFTLKIRSTKLEDSAMYFCASSVSETQYFGPGTRLLVL.

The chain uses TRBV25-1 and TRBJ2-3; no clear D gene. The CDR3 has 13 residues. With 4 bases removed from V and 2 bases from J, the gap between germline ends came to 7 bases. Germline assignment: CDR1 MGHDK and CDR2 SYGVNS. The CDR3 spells CASSVRSTDTQYF. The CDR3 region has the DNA TGTGCCAGCAGTGTTCGGTCCACAGATACGCAGTATTTT.

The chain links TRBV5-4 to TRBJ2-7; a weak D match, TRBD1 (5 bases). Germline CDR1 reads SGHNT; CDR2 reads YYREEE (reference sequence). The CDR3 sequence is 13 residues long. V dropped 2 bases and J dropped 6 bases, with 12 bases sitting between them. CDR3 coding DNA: TGTGCCAGCAGCTTACAGGTGCAGGGCGAGCAGTACTTC. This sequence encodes CASSLQVQGEQYF.

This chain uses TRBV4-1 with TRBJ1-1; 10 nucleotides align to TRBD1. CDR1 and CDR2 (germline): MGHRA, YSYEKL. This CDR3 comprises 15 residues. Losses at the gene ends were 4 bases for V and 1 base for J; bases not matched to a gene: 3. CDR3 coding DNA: TGCGCCAGCAGCCGAAGGGACAGGGGGAACACTGAAGCTTTCTTT. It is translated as CASSRRDRGNTEAFF.

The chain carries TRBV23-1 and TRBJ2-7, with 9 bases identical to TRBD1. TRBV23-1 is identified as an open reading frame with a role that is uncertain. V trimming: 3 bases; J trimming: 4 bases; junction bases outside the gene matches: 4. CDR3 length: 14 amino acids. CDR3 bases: TGCGCCAGCAGTCACCGGACAGGGGCGTACGAGCAGTACTTC. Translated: CASSHRTGAYEQYF.

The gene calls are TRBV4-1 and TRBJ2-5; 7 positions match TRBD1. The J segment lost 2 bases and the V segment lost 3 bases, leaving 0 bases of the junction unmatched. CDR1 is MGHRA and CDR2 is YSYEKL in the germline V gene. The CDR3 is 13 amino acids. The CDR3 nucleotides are TGCGCCAGCAGCCAGGGACAGCAAGAGACCCAGTACTTC. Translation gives CASSQGQQETQYF.

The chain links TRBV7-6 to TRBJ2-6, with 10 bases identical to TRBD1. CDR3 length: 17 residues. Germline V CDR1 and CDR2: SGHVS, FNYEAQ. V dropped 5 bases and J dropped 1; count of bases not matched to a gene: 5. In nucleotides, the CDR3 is TGTGCCAGCAGCCGGGGACAGGGGAATTCTGGGGCCAACGTCCTGACTTTC. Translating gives CASSRGQGNSGANVLTF. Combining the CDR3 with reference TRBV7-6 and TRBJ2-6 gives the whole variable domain GAGVSQSPRYKVTKRGQDVALRCDPISGHVSLYWYRQALGQGPEFLTYFNYEAQQDKSGLPNDRFSAERPEGSISTLTIQRTEQRDSAMYRCASSRGQGNSGANVLTFGAGSRLTVL.

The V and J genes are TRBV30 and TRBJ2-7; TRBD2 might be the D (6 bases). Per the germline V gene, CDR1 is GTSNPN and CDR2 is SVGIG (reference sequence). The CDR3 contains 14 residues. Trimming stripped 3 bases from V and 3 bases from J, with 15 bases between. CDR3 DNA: TGTGCCTGGAGCCTAGGGACTTCCGTCTACGAGCAGTACTTC. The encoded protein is CAWSLGTSVYEQYF.

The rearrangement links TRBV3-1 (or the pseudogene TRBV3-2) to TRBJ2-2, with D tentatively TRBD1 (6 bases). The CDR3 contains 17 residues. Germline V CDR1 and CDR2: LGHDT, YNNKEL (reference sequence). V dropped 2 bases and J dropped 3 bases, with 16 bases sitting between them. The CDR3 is CASSQRRDTRDTGELFF. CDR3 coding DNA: TGTGCCAGCAGCCAACGACGGGACACGCGAGACACCGGGGAGCTGTTTTTT.

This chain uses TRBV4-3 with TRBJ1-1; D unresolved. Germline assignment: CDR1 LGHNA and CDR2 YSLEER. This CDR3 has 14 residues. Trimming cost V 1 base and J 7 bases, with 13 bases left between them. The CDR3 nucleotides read TGCGCCAGCAGCCAAGCAGAGGGTAAGGATGAAGCTTTCTTT. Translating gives CASSQAEGKDEAFF.

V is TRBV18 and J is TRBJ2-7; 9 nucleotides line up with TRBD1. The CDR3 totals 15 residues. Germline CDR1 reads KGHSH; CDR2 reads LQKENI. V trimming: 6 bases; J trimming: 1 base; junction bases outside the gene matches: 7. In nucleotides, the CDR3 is TGTGCCAGCTCGACAACCGGGACAGGGTCCTACGAGCAGTACTTC. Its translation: CASSTTGTGSYEQYF. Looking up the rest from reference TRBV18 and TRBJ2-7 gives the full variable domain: NAGVMQNPRHLVRRRGQEARLRCSPMKGHSHVYWYRQLPEEGLKFMVYLQKENIIDESGMPKERFSAEFPKEGPSILRIQQVVRGDSAAYFCASSTTGTGSYEQYFGPGTRLTVT.

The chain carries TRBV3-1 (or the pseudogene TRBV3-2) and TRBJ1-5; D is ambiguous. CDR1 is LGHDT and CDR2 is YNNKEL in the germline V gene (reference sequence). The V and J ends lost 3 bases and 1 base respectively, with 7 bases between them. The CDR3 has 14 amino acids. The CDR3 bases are TGTGCCAGCAGCCACGACACAAGCAATCAGCCCCAGCATTTT. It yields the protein CASSHDTSNQPQHF.